This T cell receptor beta chain was recorded in a study of shared clonotypes between healthy human individuals. Study-wide points: Non-shared clonotypes were found to have lower generation probabilities than the clonotypes that were shared by all four of the sorted-subset donors.

Sequencing was performed with immunoSEQ multiplex PCR; in TCRdb, only in-frame clones are kept and a portion is missing. Of about 2.1 million clones listed, under 95% are singletons. V lost 0 bases and J 3 bases, leaving 26 bases between the germline ends. Germline CDR1 SGDLS, CDR2 YYNGEE. The length of the CDR3 is 20 residues. As defined, naive CD8 cells were CD45RO-negative and positively selected for CCR7, with terminally differentiated effector memory CD45RA+ cells excluded. In its sample, this clone was seen once. Antigen unknown. The TCR comes from a man aged 18 to 29 in good health. Some clones in this sample may be carry-over from other donors' samples. This rearrangement joins TRBV9 to TRBJ2-3; D uncertain. The sample was naive CD8+ T cells from PBMCs. Here the CDR3 reads CASSVAPQSTPGRVTDTQYF. CDR3 DNA: TGTGCCAGCAGCGTAGCCCCACAGAGTACTCCGGGTCGGGTTACAGATACGCAGTATTTT.